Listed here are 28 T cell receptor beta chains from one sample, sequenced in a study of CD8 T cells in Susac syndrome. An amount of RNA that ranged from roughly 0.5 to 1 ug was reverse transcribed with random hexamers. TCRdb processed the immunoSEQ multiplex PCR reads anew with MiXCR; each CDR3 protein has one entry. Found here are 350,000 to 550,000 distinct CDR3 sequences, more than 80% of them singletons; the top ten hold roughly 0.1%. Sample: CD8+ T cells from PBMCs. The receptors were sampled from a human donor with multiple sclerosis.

The CDR3, as DNA: TGCGCCAGCAGTACCCGGGGCTCCTACGAGCAGTACTTC. It is translated as CASSTRGSYEQYF. The chain recombines TRBV10-2 with TRBJ2-7; a weak D match, TRBD2 (5 bases). V lost 5 bases, J lost 0 bases, and 8 bases lay in between. CDR1 WSHSY and CDR2 SAAADI come from the germline V gene. The CDR3 length is 13 residues.

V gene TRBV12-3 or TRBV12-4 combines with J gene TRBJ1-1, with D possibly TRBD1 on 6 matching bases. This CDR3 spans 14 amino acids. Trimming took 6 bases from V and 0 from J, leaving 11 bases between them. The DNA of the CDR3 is TGTGCCAGCAGGGGCACAGGGATGAACACTGAAGCTTTCTTT. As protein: CASRGTGMNTEAFF.

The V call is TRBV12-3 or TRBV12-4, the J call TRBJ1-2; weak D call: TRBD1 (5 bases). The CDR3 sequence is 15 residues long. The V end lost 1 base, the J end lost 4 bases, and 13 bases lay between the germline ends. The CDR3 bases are TGTGCCAGCAGTTTAGGCGGGGGAATGGCCTATGGCTACACCTTC. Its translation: CASSLGGGMAYGYTF.

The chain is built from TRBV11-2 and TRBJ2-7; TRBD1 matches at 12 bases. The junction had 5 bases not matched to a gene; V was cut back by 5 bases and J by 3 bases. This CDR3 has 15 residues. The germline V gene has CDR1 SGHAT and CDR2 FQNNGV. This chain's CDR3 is CASSEGQGAFYEQYF. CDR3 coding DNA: TGTGCCAGCAGCGAGGGACAGGGGGCCTTCTACGAGCAGTACTTC. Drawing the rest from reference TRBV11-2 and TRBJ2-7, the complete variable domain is EAGVAQSPRYKIIEKRQSVAFWCNPISGHATLYWYQQILGQGPKLLIQFQNNGVVDDSQLPKDRFSAERLKGVDSTLKIQPAKLEDSAVYLCASSEGQGAFYEQYFGPGTRLTVT.

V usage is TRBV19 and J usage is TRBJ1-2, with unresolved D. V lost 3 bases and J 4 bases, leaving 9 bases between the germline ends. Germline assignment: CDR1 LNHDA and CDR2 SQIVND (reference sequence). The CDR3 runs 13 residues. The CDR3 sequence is CASSMSTGYGYTF. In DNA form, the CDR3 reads TGTGCCAGTAGTATGTCGACGGGCTATGGCTACACCTTC.

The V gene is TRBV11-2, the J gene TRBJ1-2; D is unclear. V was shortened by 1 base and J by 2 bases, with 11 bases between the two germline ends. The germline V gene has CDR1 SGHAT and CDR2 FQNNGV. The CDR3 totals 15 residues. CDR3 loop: CASSLGVEANYGYTF. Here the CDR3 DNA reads TGTGCCAGCAGCTTAGGGGTGGAAGCGAACTATGGCTACACCTTC. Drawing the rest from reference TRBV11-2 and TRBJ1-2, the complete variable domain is EAGVAQSPRYKIIEKRQSVAFWCNPISGHATLYWYQQILGQGPKLLIQFQNNGVVDDSQLPKDRFSAERLKGVDSTLKIQPAKLEDSAVYLCASSLGVEANYGYTFGSGTRLTVV.

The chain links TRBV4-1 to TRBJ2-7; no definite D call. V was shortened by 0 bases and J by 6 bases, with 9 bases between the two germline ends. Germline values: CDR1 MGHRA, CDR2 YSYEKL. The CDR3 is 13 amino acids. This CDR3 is CASSQDLSGEQYF. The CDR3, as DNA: TGCGCCAGCAGCCAAGATTTGTCTGGCGAGCAGTACTTC.

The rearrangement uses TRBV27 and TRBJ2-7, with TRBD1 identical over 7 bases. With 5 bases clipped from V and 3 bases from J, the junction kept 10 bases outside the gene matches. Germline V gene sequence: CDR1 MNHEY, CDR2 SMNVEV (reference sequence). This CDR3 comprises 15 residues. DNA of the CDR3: TGTGCCAGCAGTATCGGACAGGCTGAGGTCTACGAGCAGTACTTC. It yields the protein CASSIGQAEVYEQYF.

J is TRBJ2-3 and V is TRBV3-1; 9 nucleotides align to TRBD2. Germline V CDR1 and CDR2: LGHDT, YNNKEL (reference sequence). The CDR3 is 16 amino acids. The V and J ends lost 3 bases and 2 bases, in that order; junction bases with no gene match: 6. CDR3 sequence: CASSHSLAGTTDTQYF. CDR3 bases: TGTGCCAGCAGCCATAGCCTAGCGGGAACCACAGATACGCAGTATTTT.

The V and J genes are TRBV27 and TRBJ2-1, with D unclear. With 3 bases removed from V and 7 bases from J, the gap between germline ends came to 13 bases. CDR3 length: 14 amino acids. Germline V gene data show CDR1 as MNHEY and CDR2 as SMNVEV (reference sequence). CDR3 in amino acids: CASSFEPRTNEQFF. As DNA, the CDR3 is TGTGCCAGCAGTTTCGAGCCCCGAACAAATGAGCAGTTCTTC.

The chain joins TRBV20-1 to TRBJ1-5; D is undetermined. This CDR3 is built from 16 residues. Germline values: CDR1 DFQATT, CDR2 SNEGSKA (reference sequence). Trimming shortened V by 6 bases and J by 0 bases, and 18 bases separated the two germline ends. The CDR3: CSALMIRADSNQPQHF. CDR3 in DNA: TGCAGTGCCTTAATGATCCGGGCCGATAGCAATCAGCCCCAGCATTTT.

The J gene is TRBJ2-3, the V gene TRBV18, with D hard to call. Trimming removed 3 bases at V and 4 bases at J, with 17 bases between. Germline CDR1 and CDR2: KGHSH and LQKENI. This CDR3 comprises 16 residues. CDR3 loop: CASSPDSSDWADTQYF. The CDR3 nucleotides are TGTGCCAGCTCACCGGATAGTTCGGATTGGGCAGATACGCAGTATTTT.

The CDR3 spells CASLGTSGTGELFF. The CDR3, as DNA: TGTGCCAGCTTAGGGACTAGCGGGACCGGGGAGCTGTTTTTT. The rearrangement joins TRBV2 to TRBJ2-2; TRBD2 agrees at 12 bases. Germline V lookup: CDR1 SNHLY, CDR2 FYNNEI. CDR3 length: 14 amino acids. With 8 bases clipped from V and 5 bases from J, the junction kept 3 bases outside the gene matches.

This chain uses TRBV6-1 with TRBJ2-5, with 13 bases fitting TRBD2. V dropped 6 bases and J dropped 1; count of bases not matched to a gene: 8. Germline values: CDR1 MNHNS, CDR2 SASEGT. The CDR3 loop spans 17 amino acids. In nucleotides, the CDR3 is TGTGCCAGCAGCCGCGGACTAGCGGGGGTCACCCAAGAGACCCAGTACTTC. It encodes CASSRGLAGVTQETQYF.

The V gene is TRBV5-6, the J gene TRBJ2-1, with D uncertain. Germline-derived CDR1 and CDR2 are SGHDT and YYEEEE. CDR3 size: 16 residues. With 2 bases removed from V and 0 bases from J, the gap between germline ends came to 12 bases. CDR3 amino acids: CASSFWIGRSYNEQFF. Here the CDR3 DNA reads TGTGCCAGCAGCTTCTGGATCGGACGCTCCTACAATGAGCAGTTCTTC.

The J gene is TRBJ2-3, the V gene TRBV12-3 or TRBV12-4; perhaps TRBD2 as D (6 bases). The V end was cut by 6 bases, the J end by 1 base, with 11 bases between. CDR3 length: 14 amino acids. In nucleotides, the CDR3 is TGTGCCAGCAGGAACTGGGGGGGCACAGATACGCAGTATTTT. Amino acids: CASRNWGGTDTQYF.

CDR3 bases: TGTGCCAGCAGCTCCCCTCCCGGCCAGGGAAACACTGAAGCTTTCTTT. Translating gives CASSSPPGQGNTEAFF. The J gene is TRBJ1-1, the V gene TRBV3-1; a possible D gene is TRBD1 (5 bases). Germline CDR1 is LGHDT and CDR2 is YNNKEL (reference sequence). Trimming shortened V by 5 bases and J by 2 bases, and 18 bases separated the two germline ends. The CDR3 spans 16 residues.

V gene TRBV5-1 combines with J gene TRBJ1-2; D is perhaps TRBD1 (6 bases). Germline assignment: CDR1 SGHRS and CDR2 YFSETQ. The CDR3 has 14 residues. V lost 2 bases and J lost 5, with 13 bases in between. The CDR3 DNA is TGCGCCAGCAGCTTATCAGGGGATGAATATGGCTACACCTTC. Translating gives CASSLSGDEYGYTF.

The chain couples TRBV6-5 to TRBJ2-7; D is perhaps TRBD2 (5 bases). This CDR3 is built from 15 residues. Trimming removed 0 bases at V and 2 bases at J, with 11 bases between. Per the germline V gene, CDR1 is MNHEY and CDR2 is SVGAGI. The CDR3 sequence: CASSYSKDYAYEQYF. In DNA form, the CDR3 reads TGTGCCAGCAGTTACTCGAAAGACTACGCCTACGAGCAGTACTTC.

The CDR3 here is CASTVDTEAFF. Written as DNA, the CDR3 is TGTGCCAGCACCGTGGACACTGAAGCTTTCTTT. The genes are TRBV6-5 and TRBJ1-1; unclear D gene. CDR1 is MNHEY, CDR2 SVGAGI, per germline. Trimming stripped 7 bases from V and 3 bases from J, with 6 bases between. This CDR3 contains 11 residues.

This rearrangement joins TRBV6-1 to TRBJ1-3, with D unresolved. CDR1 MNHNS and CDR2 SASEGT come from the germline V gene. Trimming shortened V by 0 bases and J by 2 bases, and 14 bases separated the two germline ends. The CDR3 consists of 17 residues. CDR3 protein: CASSEAGRTVPGNTIYF. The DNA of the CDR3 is TGTGCCAGCAGTGAAGCAGGCAGGACTGTTCCTGGAAACACCATATATTTT.

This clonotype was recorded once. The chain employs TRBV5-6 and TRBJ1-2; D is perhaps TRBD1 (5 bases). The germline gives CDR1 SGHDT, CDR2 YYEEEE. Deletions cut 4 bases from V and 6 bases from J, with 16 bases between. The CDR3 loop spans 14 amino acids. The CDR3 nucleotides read TGTGCCAGCAGCCCCTGGCCGGGGGTTCATGGCTACACCTTC. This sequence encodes CASSPWPGVHGYTF.

CDR3 loop: CASSWGRQNTDTQYF. In DNA form, the CDR3 reads TGTGCCAGCAGTTGGGGCCGGCAGAACACAGATACGCAGTATTTT. The genes are TRBV6-6 and TRBJ2-3, with D possibly matching TRBD1 (5 bases). This CDR3 is built from 15 residues. Trimming removed 4 bases at V and 2 bases at J, with 13 bases between. Germline lookup yields CDR1 MNHNY and CDR2 SVGAGI (reference sequence).

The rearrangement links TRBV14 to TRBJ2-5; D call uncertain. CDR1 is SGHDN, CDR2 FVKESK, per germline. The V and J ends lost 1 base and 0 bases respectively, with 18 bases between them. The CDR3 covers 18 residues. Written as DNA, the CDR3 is TGTGCCAGCAGCCAAGCAGCGCCAGTCCTTCGGTACCAAGAGACCCAGTACTTC. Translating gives CASSQAAPVLRYQETQYF.

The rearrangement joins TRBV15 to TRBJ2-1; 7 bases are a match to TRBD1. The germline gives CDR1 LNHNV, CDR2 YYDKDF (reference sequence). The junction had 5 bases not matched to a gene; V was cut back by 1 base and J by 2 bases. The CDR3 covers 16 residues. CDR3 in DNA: TGTGCCACCAGCAGAGTCTCGGGGACAGCCTACAATGAGCAGTTCTTC. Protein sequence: CATSRVSGTAYNEQFF. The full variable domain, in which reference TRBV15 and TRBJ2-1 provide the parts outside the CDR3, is DAMVIQNPRYQVTQFGKPVTLSCSQTLNHNVMYWYQQKSSQAPKLLFHYYDKDFNNEADTPDNFQSRRPNTSFCFLDIRSPGLGDTAMYLCATSRVSGTAYNEQFFGPGTRLTVL.

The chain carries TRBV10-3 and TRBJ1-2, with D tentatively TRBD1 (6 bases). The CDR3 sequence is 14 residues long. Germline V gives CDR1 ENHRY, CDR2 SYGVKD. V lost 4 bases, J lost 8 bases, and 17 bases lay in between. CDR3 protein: CAISGPETGNGYTF. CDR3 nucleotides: TGTGCCATCAGTGGTCCCGAAACAGGGAACGGCTACACCTTC.

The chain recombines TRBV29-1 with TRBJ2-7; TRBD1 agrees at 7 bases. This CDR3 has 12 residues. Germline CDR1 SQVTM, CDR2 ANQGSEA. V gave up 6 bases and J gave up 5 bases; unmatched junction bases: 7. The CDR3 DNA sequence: TGCAGCGTGGAGACAGGGTGGAACGAGCAGTACTTC. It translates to CSVETGWNEQYF.

CDR3 sequence reads: CASSQEIGTGLSPLHF. The CDR3 DNA is TGCGCCAGCAGCCAAGAAATCGGGACAGGGTTGTCACCCCTCCACTTT. This chain uses TRBV4-1 with TRBJ1-6; 9 bases agree with TRBD1. CDR1 is MGHRA and CDR2 is YSYEKL in the germline V gene. The CDR3 sequence is 16 residues long. J gave up 10 bases and V 0 bases, and 7 bases lay outside the gene matches.